This T cell receptor beta chain was sequenced in a study of OX40 agonist ivuxolimab in advanced cancers. This table comes from immunoSEQ multiplex PCR, and its TCRdb copy is limited to in-frame clones, with some not included. The table lists roughly 79,000 clones, 70% to 90% of them singletons. The V end was cut by 5 bases, the J end by 9 bases, with 19 bases between. Germline CDR1 reads MDHEN; CDR2 reads SYDVKM. The CDR3 extends over 14 amino acids. The chain carries TRBV28 and TRBJ1-2; no firm D call. The sample here was CD4+ or CD8+ T cells sorted from blood, taken in a trial of the OX40 agonist ivuxolimab. This TCR was sampled from an adult with an advanced solid tumor such as melanoma, head and neck, liver or kidney cancer. CDR3 coding DNA: TGTGCCAGCAGTCCCTCCGGGTCACTTCAGCGCTACACCTTC. It codes for CASSPSGSLQRYTF.